This entry lists 12 T cell receptor beta chains sequenced from one sample in a study of T cells after yellow fever vaccination. From the 5' RACE reads, TCRdb called clonotypes with MiXCR, one entry per CDR3 protein. The profile shows a few hundred thousand distinct CDR3 sequences, about 17% of them singletons. Material: PBMCs, obtained before the yellow fever booster vaccination. These receptors all come from a man between 18 and 29 years old who received the YFV17D yellow fever vaccine.

This chain joins TRBV24-1 and TRBJ2-2; 9 nucleotides match TRBD1. From germline, CDR1 is KGHDR and CDR2 SFDVKD. Trimming cost V 3 bases and J 6 bases; bases outside gene matches: 7. The CDR3 has 16 residues. The CDR3 spells CATSDPGQGRSGELFF. The CDR3 nucleotides are TGTGCCACCAGTGATCCTGGACAGGGGCGTTCCGGGGAGCTGTTTTTT.

This clonotype was counted only a few times. This chain joins TRBV7-4 and TRBJ1-5; a weak D match, TRBD1 (5 bases). Trimming cost V 5 bases and J 1 base, with 9 bases left between them. The V gene's germline CDR1 is SGHVT and CDR2 SQSDAQ. The CDR3 length is 14 residues. CDR3 DNA: TGTGCCAGCAGCCGCCGACAGAGCAATCAGCCCCAGCATTTT. Translated: CASSRRQSNQPQHF.

The chain recombines TRBV7-2 with TRBJ2-1; 8 positions agree with TRBD2. V shed 1 base, J shed 10 bases, and the junction held 12 bases outside the gene matches. This CDR3 contains 16 residues. Germline V lookup: CDR1 SGHTA, CDR2 FQGNSA. The CDR3 bases are TGTGCCAGCAGCTTAGACCGAGGACGGGGGGGCTACGAGCAGTTCTTC. It yields the protein CASSLDRGRGGYEQFF.

Only a few counts were recorded for this clonotype. J is TRBJ2-3 and V is TRBV2; a possible D gene is TRBD2 (6 bases). Between the trimmed V and J ends, which lost 0 bases and 1 base, there was a span of 8 bases. Germline CDR1 is SNHLY and CDR2 is FYNNEI. The CDR3 is made up of 15 amino acids. CDR3 region: CASSEAWGGTDTQYF. For the CDR3, the DNA is TGTGCCAGCAGTGAAGCATGGGGGGGCACAGATACGCAGTATTTT.

Only a few counts were recorded for this clonotype. This chain links TRBV7-9 with TRBJ1-2, with D tentatively TRBD1 (5 bases). Trimming took 2 bases from V and 6 from J, leaving 13 bases between them. Germline V gene lookup returns CDR1 SEHNR and CDR2 FQNEAQ (reference sequence). This CDR3 spans 14 amino acids. CDR3 residues: CASSLFGTVHGYTF. For the CDR3, the DNA is TGTGCCAGCAGCTTATTTGGGACCGTCCATGGCTACACCTTC.

This clonotype turned up a few times. V is TRBV5-6 and J is TRBJ1-3; D unresolved. V lost 1 base and J lost 4, with 12 bases in between. Germline V gene data show CDR1 as SGHDT and CDR2 as YYEEEE. This CDR3 is 15 amino acids long. CDR3 sequence (DNA): TGTGCCAGCAGCTTGTTCGGCCTCACAGGAAACACCATATATTTT. This codes for CASSLFGLTGNTIYF. Full variable domain (outside the CDR3, taken from reference TRBV5-6 and TRBJ1-3): DAGVTQSPTHLIKTRGQQVTLRCSPKSGHDTVSWYQQALGQGPQFIFQYYEEEERQRGNFPDRFSGHQFPNYSSELNVNALLLGDSALYLCASSLFGLTGNTIYFGEGSWLTVV.

As concerns this clonotype: Sequence at one end of the junction differs from germline and may be a read error. The chain employs TRBV20-1 and TRBJ2-1, with TRBD2 matching over 9 bases. The CDR3 runs to 12 residues. The germline V gene has CDR1 DFQATT and CDR2 SNEGSKA (reference sequence). The CDR3 reads CSATGLARERFF. The CDR3, as DNA: TGCAGTGCAACGGGACTAGCCAGGGAGCGGTTCTTC.

The chain uses TRBV20-1 and TRBJ2-5; 8 bases are a match to TRBD2. Germline V lookup: CDR1 DFQATT, CDR2 SNEGSKA (reference sequence). V shed 5 bases and J 7 bases; nucleotides not matched to a gene: 9. CDR3 length: 13 residues. The CDR3 DNA sequence: TGCAGTGCTGCAAGCGGGGGAGGGGGGACCCAGTACTTC. This translates into CSAASGGGGTQYF.

The chain combines TRBV12-3 or TRBV12-4 with TRBJ1-2; D uncertain. V lost 1 base to trimming and J lost 7 bases, with 13 bases between them. The CDR3 is 14 amino acids. The CDR3 coding sequence is TGTGCCAGCAGTTTAGTGGGGATTCGGTCTGGCTACACCTTC. Protein sequence: CASSLVGIRSGYTF.

Only a few counts were recorded for this clonotype. The chain combines TRBV6-5 with TRBJ2-1, with TRBD2 matching over 11 bases. Germline assignment: CDR1 MNHEY and CDR2 SVGAGI. The CDR3 is made up of 15 amino acids. V was pared by 2 bases and J by 10 bases, with 7 bases of the junction left unmatched. Here the CDR3 reads CASSYLGLAGGEQFF. The CDR3 DNA reads TGTGCCAGCAGTTACCTAGGACTAGCGGGTGGGGAGCAGTTCTTC.

The gene calls are TRBV18 and TRBJ2-5; 8 bases align to TRBD1. Trimming at V came to 0 bases and at J to 3 bases, leaving 6 bases not matched to a gene. Germline-derived CDR1 and CDR2 are KGHSH and LQKENI. This CDR3 is built from 16 residues. The CDR3 bases are TGTGCCAGCTCACCACCGCGACAGGGGTCGGAAGAGACCCAGTACTTC. This gives the protein CASSPPRQGSEETQYF.

The chain couples TRBV20-1 to TRBJ2-3, with D possibly being TRBD1 or TRBD2 (6 bases each). Germline CDR1 reads DFQATT; CDR2 reads SNEGSKA (reference sequence). V dropped 7 bases and J dropped 10 bases, with 21 bases sitting between them. The length of the CDR3 is 13 residues. CDR3 in DNA: TGCAGTGTTCGGGGGCATTCCCAGTCGCCGCAGTATTTT. Residues: CSVRGHSQSPQYF.